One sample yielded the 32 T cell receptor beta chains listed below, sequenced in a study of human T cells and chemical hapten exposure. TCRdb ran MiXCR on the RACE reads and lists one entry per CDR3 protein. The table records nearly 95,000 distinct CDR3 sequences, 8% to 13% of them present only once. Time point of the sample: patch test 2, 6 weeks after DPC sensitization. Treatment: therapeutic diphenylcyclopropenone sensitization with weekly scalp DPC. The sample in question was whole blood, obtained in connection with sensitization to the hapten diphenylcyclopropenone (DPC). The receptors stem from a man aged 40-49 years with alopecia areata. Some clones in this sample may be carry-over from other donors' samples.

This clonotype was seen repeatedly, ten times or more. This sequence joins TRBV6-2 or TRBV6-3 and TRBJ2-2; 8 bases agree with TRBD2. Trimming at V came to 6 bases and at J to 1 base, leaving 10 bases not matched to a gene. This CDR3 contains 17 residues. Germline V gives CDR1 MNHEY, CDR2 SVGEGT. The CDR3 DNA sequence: TGTGCCAGCAGATTCACTCCGGGACTAGGGAACACCGGGGAGCTGTTTTTT. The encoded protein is CASRFTPGLGNTGELFF.

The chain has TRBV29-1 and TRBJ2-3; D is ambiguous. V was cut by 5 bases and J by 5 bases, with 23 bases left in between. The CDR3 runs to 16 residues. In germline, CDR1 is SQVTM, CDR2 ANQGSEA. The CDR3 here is CSVQTLLRSGKDTQYF. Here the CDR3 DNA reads TGCAGCGTTCAAACCTTACTGCGGTCGGGTAAAGATACGCAGTATTTT.

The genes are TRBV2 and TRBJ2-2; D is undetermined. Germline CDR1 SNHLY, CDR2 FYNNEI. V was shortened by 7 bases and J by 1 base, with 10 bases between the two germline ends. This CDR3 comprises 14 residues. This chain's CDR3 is CASTPGVNTGELFF. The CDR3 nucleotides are TGTGCCAGCACGCCAGGCGTGAACACCGGGGAGCTGTTTTTT.

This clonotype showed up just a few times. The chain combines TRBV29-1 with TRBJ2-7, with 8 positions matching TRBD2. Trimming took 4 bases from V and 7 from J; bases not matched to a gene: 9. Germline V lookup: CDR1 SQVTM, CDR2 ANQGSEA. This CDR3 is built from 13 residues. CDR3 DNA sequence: TGCAGCGTTGTAGCGGGGCCGCCGGGGGAGCAGTACTTC. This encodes CSVVAGPPGEQYF.

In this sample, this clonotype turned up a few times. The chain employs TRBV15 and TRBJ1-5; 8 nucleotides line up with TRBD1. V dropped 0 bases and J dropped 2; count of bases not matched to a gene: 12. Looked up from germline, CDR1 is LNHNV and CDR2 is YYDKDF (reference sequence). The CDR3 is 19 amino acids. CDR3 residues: CATSRDFETGAYGNQPQHF. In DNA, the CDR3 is TGTGCCACCAGCAGAGATTTTGAGACAGGGGCTTATGGCAATCAGCCCCAGCATTTT. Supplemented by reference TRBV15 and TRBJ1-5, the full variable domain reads DAMVIQNPRYQVTQFGKPVTLSCSQTLNHNVMYWYQQKSSQAPKLLFHYYDKDFNNEADTPDNFQSRRPNTSFCFLDIRSPGLGDTAMYLCATSRDFETGAYGNQPQHFGDGTRLSIL.

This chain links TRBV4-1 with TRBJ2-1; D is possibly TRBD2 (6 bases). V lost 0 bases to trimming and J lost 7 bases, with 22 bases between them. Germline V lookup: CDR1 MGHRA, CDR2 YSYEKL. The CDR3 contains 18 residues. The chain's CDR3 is CASSQDYIPGVFRNEQFF. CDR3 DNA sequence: TGCGCCAGCAGCCAAGATTATATTCCGGGGGTCTTTAGGAATGAGCAGTTCTTC.

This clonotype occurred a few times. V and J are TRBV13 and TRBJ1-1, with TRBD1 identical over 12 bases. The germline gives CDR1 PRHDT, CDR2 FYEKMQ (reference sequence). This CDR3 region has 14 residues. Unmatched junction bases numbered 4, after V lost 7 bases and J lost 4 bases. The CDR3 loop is CASKGQGASTEAFF. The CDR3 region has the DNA TGTGCCAGCAAGGGACAGGGGGCGAGCACTGAAGCTTTCTTT.

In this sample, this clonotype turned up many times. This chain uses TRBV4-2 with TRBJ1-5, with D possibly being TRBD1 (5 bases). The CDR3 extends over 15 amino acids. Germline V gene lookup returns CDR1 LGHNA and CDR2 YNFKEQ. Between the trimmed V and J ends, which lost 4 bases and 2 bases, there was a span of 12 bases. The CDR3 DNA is TGTGCCAGCAGCCGAAGGGACGGAGGCAATCAGCCCCAGCATTTT. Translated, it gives CASSRRDGGNQPQHF.

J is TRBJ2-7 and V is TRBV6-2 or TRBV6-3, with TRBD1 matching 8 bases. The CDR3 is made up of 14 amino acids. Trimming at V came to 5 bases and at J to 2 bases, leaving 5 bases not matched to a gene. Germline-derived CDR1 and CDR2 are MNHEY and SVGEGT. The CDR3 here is CASSQNRGTYEQYV. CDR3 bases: TGTGCCAGCAGTCAGAACAGGGGGACCTACGAGCAGTACGTC.

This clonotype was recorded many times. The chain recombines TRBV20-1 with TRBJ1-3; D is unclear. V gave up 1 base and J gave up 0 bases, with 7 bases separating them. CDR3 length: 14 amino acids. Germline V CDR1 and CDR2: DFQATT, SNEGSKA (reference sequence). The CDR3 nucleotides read TGCAGTGCTAGAGTCGAAAGCTCTGGAAACACCATATATTTT. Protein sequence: CSARVESSGNTIYF.

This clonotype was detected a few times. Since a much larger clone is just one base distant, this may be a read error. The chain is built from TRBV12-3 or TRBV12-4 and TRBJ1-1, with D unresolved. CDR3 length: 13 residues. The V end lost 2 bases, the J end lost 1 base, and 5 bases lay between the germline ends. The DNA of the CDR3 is TGTGCCAGCAGTTTATCGAGGAACACTGAAGCTTTCTTT. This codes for CASSLSRNTEAFF.

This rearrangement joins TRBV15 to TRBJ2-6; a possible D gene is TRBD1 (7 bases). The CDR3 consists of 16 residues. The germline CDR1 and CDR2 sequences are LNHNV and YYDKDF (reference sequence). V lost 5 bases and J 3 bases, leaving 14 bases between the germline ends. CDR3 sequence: CATSRNRGGGANVLTF. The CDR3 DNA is TGTGCCACCAGCCGTAACAGGGGAGGTGGGGCCAACGTCCTGACTTTC.

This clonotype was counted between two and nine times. The CDR3 bases are TGTGCCAGCAGTGAGGGCAGAGCCTACGAGCAGTACTTC. Its protein product is CASSEGRAYEQYF. The J gene is TRBJ2-7, the V gene TRBV2; D unclear. This CDR3 is built from 13 residues. Germline CDR1 and CDR2: SNHLY and FYNNEI. Trimming took off 3 bases at V and 2 bases at J, with 8 bases between the two ends.

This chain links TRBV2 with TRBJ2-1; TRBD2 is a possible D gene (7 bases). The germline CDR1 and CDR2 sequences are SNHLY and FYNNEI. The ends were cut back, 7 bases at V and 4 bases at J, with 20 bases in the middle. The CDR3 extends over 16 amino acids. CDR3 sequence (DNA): TGTGCCAGCACCCCCCTGGGGGGGGCCGTTTACAATGAGCAGTTCTTC. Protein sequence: CASTPLGGAVYNEQFF.

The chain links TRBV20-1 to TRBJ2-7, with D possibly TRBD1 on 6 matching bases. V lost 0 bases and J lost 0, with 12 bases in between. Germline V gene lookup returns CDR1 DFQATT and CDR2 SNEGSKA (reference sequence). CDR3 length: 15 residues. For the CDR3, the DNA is TGCAGTGCTAGAGACCTCGCGGACAGCTCCTACGAGCAGTACTTC. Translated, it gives CSARDLADSSYEQYF.

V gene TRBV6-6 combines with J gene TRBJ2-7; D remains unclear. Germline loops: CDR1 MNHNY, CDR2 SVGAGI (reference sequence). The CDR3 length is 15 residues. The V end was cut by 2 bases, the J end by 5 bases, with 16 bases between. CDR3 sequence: CASSYTAEVPNEQYF. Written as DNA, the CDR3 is TGTGCCAGCAGTTACACGGCAGAGGTTCCGAACGAGCAGTACTTC.

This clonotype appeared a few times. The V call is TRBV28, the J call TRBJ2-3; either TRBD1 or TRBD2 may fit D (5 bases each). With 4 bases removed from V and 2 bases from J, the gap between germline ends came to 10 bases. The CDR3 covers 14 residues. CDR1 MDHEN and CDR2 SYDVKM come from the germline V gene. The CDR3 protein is CASSYGGVTDTQYF. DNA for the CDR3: TGTGCCAGCAGTTATGGGGGAGTCACAGATACGCAGTATTTT.

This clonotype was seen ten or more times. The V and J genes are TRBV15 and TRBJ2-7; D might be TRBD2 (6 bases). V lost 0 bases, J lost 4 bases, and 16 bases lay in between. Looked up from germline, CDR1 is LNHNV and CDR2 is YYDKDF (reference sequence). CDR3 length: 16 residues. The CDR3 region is CATSRDLAGRGYEQYV. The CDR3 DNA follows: TGTGCCACCAGCAGAGATTTGGCGGGAAGAGGGTACGAGCAGTACGTC.

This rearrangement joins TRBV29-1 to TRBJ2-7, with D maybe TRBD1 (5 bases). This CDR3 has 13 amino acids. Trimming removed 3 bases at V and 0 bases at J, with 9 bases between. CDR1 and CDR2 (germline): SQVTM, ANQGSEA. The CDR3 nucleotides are TGCAGCGTTGAGACAGTTAGCTCCTACGAGCAGTACTTC. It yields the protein CSVETVSSYEQYF.

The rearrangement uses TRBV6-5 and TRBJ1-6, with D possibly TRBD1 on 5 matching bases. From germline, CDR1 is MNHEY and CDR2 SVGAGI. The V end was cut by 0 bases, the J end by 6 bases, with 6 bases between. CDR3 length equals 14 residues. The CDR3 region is CASSYSQGNSPLHF. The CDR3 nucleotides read TGTGCCAGCAGTTACTCGCAGGGTAATTCACCCCTCCACTTT.

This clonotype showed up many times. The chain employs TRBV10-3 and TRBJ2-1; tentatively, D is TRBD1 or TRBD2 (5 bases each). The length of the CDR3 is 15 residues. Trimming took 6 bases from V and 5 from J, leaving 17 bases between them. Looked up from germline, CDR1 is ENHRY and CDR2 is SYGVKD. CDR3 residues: CAIRDVSGRDNEQFF. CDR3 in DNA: TGTGCCATCAGGGATGTTTCGGGACGGGACAATGAGCAGTTCTTC.

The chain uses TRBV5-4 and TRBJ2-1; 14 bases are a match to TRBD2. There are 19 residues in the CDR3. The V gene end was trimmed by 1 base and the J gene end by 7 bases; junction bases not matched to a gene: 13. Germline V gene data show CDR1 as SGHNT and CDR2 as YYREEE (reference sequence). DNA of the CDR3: TGTGCCAGCAGCTTGTCCCTCGGACTAGCGGGAGGAACCATTAATGAGCAGTTCTTC. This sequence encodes CASSLSLGLAGGTINEQFF.

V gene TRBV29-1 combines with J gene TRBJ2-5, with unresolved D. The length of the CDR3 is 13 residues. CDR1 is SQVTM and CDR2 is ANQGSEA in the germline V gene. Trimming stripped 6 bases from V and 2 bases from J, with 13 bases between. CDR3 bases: TGCAGCGTCCATCAGGCCTTACAAGAGACCCAGTACTTC. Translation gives CSVHQALQETQYF. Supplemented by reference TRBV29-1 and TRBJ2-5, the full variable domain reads SAVISQKPSRDICQRGTSLTIQCQVDSQVTMMFWYRQQPGQSLTLIATANQGSEATYESGFVIDKFPISRPNLTFSTLTVSNMSPEDSSIYLCSVHQALQETQYFGPGTRLLVL.

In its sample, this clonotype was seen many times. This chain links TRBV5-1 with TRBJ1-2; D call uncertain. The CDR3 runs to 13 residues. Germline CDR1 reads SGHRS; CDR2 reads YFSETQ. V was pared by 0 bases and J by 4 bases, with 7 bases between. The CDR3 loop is CASSLESTYGYTF. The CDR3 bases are TGCGCCAGCAGCTTGGAATCCACCTATGGCTACACCTTC.

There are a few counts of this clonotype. The CDR3 region is CASKPGQHNSPLHF. As DNA, the CDR3 is TGTGCCAGCAAACCGGGACAGCATAATTCACCCCTCCACTTT. This chain joins TRBV6-5 and TRBJ1-6; 7 bases map to TRBD1. With V trimmed by 7 bases and J by 5 bases, 5 bases remained unmatched. This CDR3 has 14 residues. Looked up from germline, CDR1 is MNHEY and CDR2 is SVGAGI.

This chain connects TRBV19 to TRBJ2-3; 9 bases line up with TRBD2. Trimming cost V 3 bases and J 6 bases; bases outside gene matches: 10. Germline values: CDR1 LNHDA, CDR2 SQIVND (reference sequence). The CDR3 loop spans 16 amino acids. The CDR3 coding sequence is TGTGCCAGTAGTATGGATAGCGGGAGTTTGGGTGATACGCAGTATTTT. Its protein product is CASSMDSGSLGDTQYF.

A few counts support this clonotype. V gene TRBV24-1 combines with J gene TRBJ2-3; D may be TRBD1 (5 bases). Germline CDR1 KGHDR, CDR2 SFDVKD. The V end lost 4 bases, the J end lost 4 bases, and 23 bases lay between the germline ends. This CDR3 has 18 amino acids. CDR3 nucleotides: TGTGCCACCAGTGACCATAATCCAGGGCTAAGGAGCCCAGATACGCAGTATTTT. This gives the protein CATSDHNPGLRSPDTQYF.

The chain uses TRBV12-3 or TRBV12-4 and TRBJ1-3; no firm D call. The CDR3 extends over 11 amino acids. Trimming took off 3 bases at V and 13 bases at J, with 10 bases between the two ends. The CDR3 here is CASSFTTGIYF. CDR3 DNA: TGTGCCAGCAGTTTCACCACGGGAATATATTTT.

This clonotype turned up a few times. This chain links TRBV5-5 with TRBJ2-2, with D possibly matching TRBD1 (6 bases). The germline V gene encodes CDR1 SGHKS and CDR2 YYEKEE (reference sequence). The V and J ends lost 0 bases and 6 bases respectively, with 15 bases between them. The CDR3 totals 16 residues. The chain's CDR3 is CASSLEGERRSGELFF. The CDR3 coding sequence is TGTGCCAGCAGCTTGGAGGGGGAAAGGAGGTCCGGGGAGCTGTTTTTT.

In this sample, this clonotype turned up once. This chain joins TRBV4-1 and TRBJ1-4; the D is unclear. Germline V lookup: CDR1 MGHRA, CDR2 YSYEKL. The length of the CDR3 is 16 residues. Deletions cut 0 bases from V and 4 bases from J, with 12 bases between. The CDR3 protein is CASSQEHGRLNEKLFF. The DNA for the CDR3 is TGCGCCAGCAGCCAAGAGCACGGACGGCTTAATGAAAAACTGTTTTTT.

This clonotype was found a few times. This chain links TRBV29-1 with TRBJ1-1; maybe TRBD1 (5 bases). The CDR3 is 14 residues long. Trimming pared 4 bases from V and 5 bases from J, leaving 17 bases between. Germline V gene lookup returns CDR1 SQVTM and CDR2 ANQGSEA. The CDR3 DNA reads TGCAGCGTTGGATTTGCGGGGGGTCAGACTGAAGCTTTCTTT. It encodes CSVGFAGGQTEAFF.

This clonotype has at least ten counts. CDR3: CASSMSGDTQYF. DNA of the CDR3: TGTGCCAGTAGTATGTCCGGAGATACGCAGTATTTT. V usage is TRBV19 and J usage is TRBJ2-3; D remains ambiguous. This CDR3 contains 12 residues. Trimming shortened V by 3 bases and J by 5 bases, and 6 bases separated the two germline ends. CDR1 and CDR2 from the germline V gene are LNHDA and SQIVND (reference sequence).